This TCR beta chain was observed in a study of response to subunit inactivated influenza vaccine. After removal of 0 bases from V and 0 bases from J, the junction contained 3 bases not matched to a gene. The germline V gene encodes CDR1 LNHNV and CDR2 YYDKDF (reference sequence). The length of the CDR3 is 16 residues. TCRdb reprocessed the RT-PCR reads via MiXCR and lists one record per CDR3 protein. The sample lists around 200,000 distinct CDR3 sequences, approximately 12% seen once, with 25% to 30% in the top ten. Study-level findings and limits: The authors proposed limited new T cell recruitment per seasonal influenza vaccination.

A remark on this clonotype: Its matching antigen is unknown.

The same sample was also studied in work on T cells expressing NK-cell markers. That source adds: Making the TCR beta cDNA relied on 5'RACE template switching with UMIs. Cells sorted as CD3+CD56+NKG2C+, CD3+CD56+NKG2C- and CD3+CD56-NKG2C+ T cells supplied the TCR beta repertoires. Among the eight sequenced donors, seven tested HCMV-seropositive and one tested seronegative. Roughly 1.0-8% of CD8+ T cells in over 5 donors belonged to dominant NKG2C+ clonotypes.

This clonotype originated in a middle-aged man who received an inactivated influenza vaccine. The J gene is TRBJ2-3, the V gene TRBV15; TRBD2 agrees at 7 bases. Sequenced material: CD8+ T cells sorted from PBMCs, taken roughly 12 days after vaccination. CDR3 bases: TGTGCCACCAGCAGAGATGGACTAGTGAGCACAGATACGCAGTATTTT. Residues: CATSRDGLVSTDTQYF.